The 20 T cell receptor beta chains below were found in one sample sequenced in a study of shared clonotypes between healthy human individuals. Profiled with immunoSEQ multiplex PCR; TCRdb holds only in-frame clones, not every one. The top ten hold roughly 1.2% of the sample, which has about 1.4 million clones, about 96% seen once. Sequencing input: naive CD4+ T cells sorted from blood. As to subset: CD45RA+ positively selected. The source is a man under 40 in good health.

CDR3 bases: TGCGCCAGCAGCTTGGCCTTTGGACAAAACTCTGGGGCCAACGTCCTGACTTTC. Residues: CASSLAFGQNSGANVLTF. The chain uses TRBV5-1 and TRBJ2-6; the D gene is possibly TRBD1 (5 bases). This CDR3 is 18 amino acids long. The germline CDR1 and CDR2 sequences are SGHRS and YFSETQ. The V and J ends lost 0 bases and 0 bases respectively, with 13 bases between them.

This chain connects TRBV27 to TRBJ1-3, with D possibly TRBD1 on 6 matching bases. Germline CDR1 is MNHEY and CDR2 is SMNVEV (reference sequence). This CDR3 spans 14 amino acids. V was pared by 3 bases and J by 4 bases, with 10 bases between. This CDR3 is CASSFRGAGNTIYF. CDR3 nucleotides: TGTGCCAGCAGTTTTCGGGGGGCCGGAAACACCATATATTTT.

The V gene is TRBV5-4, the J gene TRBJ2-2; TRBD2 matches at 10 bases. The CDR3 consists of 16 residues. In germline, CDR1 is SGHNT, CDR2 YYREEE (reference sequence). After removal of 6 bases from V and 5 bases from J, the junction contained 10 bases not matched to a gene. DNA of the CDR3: TGTGCCAGCACATCATTAGCGGGAGGTGGAACCGGGGAGCTGTTTTTT. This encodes CASTSLAGGGTGELFF.

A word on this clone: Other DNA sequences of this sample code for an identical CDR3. CDR3 DNA sequence: TGCGCCAGCAGCTTGGCAGCGGGAGGGTATTACGAGCAGTACTTC. Translating gives CASSLAAGGYYEQYF. The rearrangement links TRBV5-1 to TRBJ2-7; 10 nucleotides align to TRBD2. CDR1 is SGHRS and CDR2 is YFSETQ in the germline V gene. The CDR3 length is 15 residues. The V segment lost 0 bases and the J segment 4 bases; nucleotides outside the gene matches: 4.

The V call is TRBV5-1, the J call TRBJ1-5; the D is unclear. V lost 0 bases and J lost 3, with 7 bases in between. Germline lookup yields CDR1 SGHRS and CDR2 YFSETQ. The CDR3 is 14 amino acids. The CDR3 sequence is CASSLAPNNQPQHF. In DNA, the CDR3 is TGCGCCAGCAGCTTGGCCCCGAACAATCAGCCCCAGCATTTT.

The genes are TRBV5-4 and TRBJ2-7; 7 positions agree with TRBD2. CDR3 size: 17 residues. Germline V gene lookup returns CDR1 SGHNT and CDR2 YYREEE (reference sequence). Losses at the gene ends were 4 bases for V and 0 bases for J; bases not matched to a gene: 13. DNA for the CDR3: TGTGCCAGCAGCGATTCCCCCGGGACTACCCTCTCCTACGAGCAGTACTTC. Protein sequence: CASSDSPGTTLSYEQYF.

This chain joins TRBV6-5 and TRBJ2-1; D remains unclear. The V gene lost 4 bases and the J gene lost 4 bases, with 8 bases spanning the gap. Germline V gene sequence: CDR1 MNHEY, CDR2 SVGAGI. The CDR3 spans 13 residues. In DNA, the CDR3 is TGTGCCAGCAGTTCTCGCCTATACAATGAGCAGTTCTTC. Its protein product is CASSSRLYNEQFF.

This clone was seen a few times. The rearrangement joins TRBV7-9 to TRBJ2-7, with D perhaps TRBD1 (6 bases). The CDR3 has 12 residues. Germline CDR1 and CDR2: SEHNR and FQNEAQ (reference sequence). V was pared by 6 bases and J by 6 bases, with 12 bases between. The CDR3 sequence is CASSLDSTEQYF. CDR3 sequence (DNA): TGTGCCAGCAGTTTGGACAGCACCGAGCAGTACTTC.

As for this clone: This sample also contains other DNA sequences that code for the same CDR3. Written as DNA, the CDR3 is TGTGCCAGCAGCTTAGGACAGGGGGCTAAAGAGACCCAGTACTTC. This sequence encodes CASSLGQGAKETQYF. The chain employs TRBV7-2 and TRBJ2-5; 10 nucleotides agree with TRBD1. Germline CDR1 reads SGHTA; CDR2 reads FQGNSA. Losses at the gene ends were 1 base for V and 3 bases for J; bases not matched to a gene: 2. The CDR3 totals 15 residues.

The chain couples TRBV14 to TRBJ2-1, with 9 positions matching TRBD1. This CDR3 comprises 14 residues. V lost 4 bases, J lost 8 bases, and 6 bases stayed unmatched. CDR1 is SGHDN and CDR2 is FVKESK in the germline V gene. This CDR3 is CASSPGQGRHEQFF. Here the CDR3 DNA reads TGTGCCAGCAGCCCGGGACAGGGAAGGCATGAGCAGTTCTTC. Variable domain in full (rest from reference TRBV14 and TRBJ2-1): EAGVTQFPSHSVIEKGQTVTLRCDPISGHDNLYWYRRVMGKEIKFLLHFVKESKQDESGMPNNRFLAERTGGTYSTLKVQPAELEDSGVYFCASSPGQGRHEQFFGPGTRLTVL.

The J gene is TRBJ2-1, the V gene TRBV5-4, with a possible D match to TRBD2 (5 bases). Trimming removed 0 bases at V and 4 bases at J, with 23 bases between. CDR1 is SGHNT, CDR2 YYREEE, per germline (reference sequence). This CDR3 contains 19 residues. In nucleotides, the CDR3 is TGTGCCAGCAGCTTGGTGGCTCTCAGTAGCGACTTAACATACAATGAGCAGTTCTTC. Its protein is CASSLVALSSDLTYNEQFF.

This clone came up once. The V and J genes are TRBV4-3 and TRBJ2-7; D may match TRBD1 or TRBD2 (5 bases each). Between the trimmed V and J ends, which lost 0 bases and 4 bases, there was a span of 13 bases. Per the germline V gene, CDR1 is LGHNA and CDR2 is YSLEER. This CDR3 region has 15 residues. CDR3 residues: CASSQEARGWYEQYF. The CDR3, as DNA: TGCGCCAGCAGCCAAGAGGCGAGGGGATGGTACGAGCAGTACTTC.

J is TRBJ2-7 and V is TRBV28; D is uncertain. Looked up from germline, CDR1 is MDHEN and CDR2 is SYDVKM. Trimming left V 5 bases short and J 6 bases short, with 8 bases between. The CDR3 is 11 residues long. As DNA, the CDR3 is TGTGCCAGCAGTCCGCATGCCGAGCAGTACTTC. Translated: CASSPHAEQYF.

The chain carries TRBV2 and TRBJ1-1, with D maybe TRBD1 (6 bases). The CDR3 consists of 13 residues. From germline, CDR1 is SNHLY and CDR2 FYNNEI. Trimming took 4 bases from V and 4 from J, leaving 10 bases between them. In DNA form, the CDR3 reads TGTGCCAGCAGTGTGGACAGTCTCACTGAAGCTTTCTTT. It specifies CASSVDSLTEAFF.

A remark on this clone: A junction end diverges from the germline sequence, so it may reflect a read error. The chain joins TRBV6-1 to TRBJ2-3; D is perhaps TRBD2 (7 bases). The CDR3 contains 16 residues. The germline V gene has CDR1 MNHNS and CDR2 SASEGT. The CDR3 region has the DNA TGTGCCATCAGTGAGTCACGGGGGGCGAGAACAGATACGCAGTATTTT. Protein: CAISESRGARTDTQYF.

The DNA for the CDR3 is TGTGCCAGCTCACGGAATAGCCGAGGGATTGGTACCGGGGAGCTGTTTTTT. Its protein product is CASSRNSRGIGTGELFF. The chain recombines TRBV18 with TRBJ2-2, with TRBD2 as a possible D gene (5 bases). Germline CDR1 is KGHSH and CDR2 is LQKENI. Trimming removed 4 bases from V and 5 bases from J, with 20 bases in between. The CDR3 consists of 17 residues.

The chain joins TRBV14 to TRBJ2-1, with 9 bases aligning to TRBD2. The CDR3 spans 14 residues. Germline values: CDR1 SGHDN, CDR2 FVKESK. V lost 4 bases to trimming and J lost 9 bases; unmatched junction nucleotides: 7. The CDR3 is CASSRIAGVGEQFF. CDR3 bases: TGTGCCAGCAGCCGAATAGCGGGAGTAGGTGAGCAGTTCTTC. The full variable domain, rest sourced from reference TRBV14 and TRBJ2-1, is EAGVTQFPSHSVIEKGQTVTLRCDPISGHDNLYWYRRVMGKEIKFLLHFVKESKQDESGMPNNRFLAERTGGTYSTLKVQPAELEDSGVYFCASSRIAGVGEQFFGPGTRLTVL.

CDR3 DNA sequence: TGCAGCGTGCGGGGCCTAGGGGTGGAAGAGCAGTACTTC. It yields the protein CSVRGLGVEEQYF. The chain uses TRBV29-1 and TRBJ2-7, with D maybe TRBD2 (6 bases). Germline V gene sequence: CDR1 SQVTM, CDR2 ANQGSEA. The CDR3 has 13 amino acids. V lost 6 bases, J lost 7 bases, and 19 bases lay in between.

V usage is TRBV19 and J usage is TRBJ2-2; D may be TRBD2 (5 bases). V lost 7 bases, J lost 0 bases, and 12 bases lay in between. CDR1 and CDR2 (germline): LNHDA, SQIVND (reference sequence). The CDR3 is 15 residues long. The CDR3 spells CASMSTRPNTGELFF. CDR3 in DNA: TGTGCCAGTATGTCAACTAGACCGAACACCGGGGAGCTGTTTTTT. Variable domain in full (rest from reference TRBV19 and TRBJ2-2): DGGITQSPKYLFRKEGQNVTLSCEQNLNHDAMYWYRQDPGQGLRLIYYSQIVNDFQKGDIAEGYSVSREKKESFPLTVTSAQKNPTAFYLCASMSTRPNTGELFFGEGSRLTVL.

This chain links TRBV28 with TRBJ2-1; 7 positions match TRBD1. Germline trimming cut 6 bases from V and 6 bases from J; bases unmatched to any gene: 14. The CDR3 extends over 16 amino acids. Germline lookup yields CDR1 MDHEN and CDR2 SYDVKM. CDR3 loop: CASSPGRQGLVNEQFF. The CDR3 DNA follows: TGTGCCAGCAGCCCTGGGAGACAGGGCTTAGTCAATGAGCAGTTCTTC.